This T cell receptor (beta chain) was observed in a study of T cell responses to AZD1222 COVID-19 vaccine. It was second doses at about 4 or about 12 weeks that were pooled. Some clones are missing from TCRdb's copy, which holds only in-frame ones; the method was immunoSEQ multiplex PCR. The sample has 110,000 or so clones, about 86% seen once; the top ten hold roughly a sixth. The CDR3 totals 15 residues. Germline lookup yields CDR1 MNHEY and CDR2 SVGAGI. Trimming cost V 2 bases and J 7 bases; bases outside gene matches: 6. General study results and limits: Vaccine-associated CD4 TCRs spanned spike, dominant at 160-218 and 743-854.

In regard to this clone: Its target is not known.

The chain employs TRBV6-5 and TRBJ1-4; 8 bases match TRBD1. Sequenced here: peripheral blood, sampled 28 days after the second AZD1222 dose. This sequence originates from an adult who received the AZD1222 COVID-19 vaccine. In DNA form, the CDR3 reads TGTGCCAGCAGTTACACCAGGGGGCTCGGTGAAAAACTGTTTTTT. It codes for CASSYTRGLGEKLFF.